This T cell receptor beta chain was observed in a study of T-cell memory formation after mild COVID-19. On this clonotype itself: What it recognizes is unknown.

Findings and limits, study-wide: CD8+ contracting clones occupied EMRA, while CD4+ ones occupied mainly CM and EM.

TCRdb re-analysed the 5' RACE reads in MiXCR, keeping a single row per CDR3 protein. The sample has more than 70,000 distinct CDR3 sequences, approximately 15% seen once; the top ten hold 30% to 35%. This receptor was taken from an adult woman who had mild COVID-19 (a few samples of this study predate the infection). Cell type and time point are not known. Sequencing was carried out using PBMCs or a T cell subset sorted from them (not recorded which).

In nucleotides, the CDR3 is TGTGCCAGCAGCCAAGACCGGACTAGCGGGGGGGAGCAGTTCTTC. This codes for CASSQDRTSGGEQFF. The chain is built from TRBV3-1 and TRBJ2-1; 14 nucleotides align to TRBD2. This CDR3 is 15 amino acids long. Germline V CDR1 and CDR2: LGHDT, YNNKEL (reference sequence). With V trimmed by 0 bases and J by 10 bases, 2 bases remained unmatched.